Listed below are T cell receptor beta chains from one sample, sequenced in a study of T cells in Graves' hyperthyroidism and ophthalmopathy. TCRdb re-derived calls from the multiplex PCR reads in MiXCR, one entry per CDR3 protein. Among about 530,000 distinct CDR3 sequences, more than 15% were seen once, and the ten largest hold roughly a sixth. Sequencing was done on a sample of blood. All receptors derive from a woman between 18 and 29 years old with Graves' ophthalmopathy. Both conserved end residues are part of each CDR3. Fields, in order: J gene, CDR3 length, clone size, V gene, D gene, CDR3 protein, CDR3 DNA. The D gene is left open where the match is weak. Size values are once, few and many counts, or a class for expanded clones, and some rows have none.

TRBJ2-1 13 many TRBV20-1 TRBD2 CSARLAGGNEQFF TGCAGTGCTCGACTAGCGGGAGGCAATGAGCAGTTCTTC
TRBJ2-1 14 many TRBV6-2/TRBV6-3 - CASSYSRRSNEQFF TGTGCCAGCAGTTACTCGCGACGTAGCAATGAGCAGTTCTTC
TRBJ1-4 17 few TRBV7-6 TRBD1 CASSHLTGGATNEKLFF TGTGCCAGCAGCCATTTGACAGGGGGTGCAACTAATGAAAAACTGTTTTTT
TRBJ2-3 18 many TRBV28 - CASSLVDPEITSTDTQYF TGTGCCAGCAGTTTAGTAGACCCTGAGATCACTAGCACAGATACGCAGTATTTT
TRBJ2-2 12 many TRBV2 - CASLTGPGELFF TGTGCCAGCCTGACCGGACCCGGGGAGCTGTTTTTT
TRBJ2-1 13 few TRBV4-1 TRBD2 CASSRAAGEEQFF TGCGCCAGCAGCCGGGCGGCGGGAGAGGAGCAGTTCTTC
TRBJ2-3 16 many TRBV11-3 TRBD2 CASSLGGSTSTDTQYF TGTGCCAGCAGCTTAGGCGGGAGTACTAGCACAGATACGCAGTATTTT
TRBJ2-7 15 many TRBV29-1 TRBD1 CSVKMTTGVSYEQYF TGCAGCGTGAAGATGACGACAGGGGTCTCCTACGAGCAGTACTTC
TRBJ2-1 15 many TRBV6-1 TRBD2 CASSVTSGPYNEQFF TGTGCCAGCAGTGTGACTAGCGGCCCCTACAATGAGCAGTTCTTC
TRBJ1-1 14 few TRBV7-9 - CASSPTGKGTEAFF TGTGCCAGCAGCCCTACAGGGAAGGGAACTGAAGCTTTCTTT
TRBJ2-3 16 many TRBV28 TRBD1 CASSSTGQGISDTQYF TGTGCCAGCAGTTCAACGGGACAGGGGATATCAGATACGCAGTATTTT
TRBJ2-3 19 few TRBV2 TRBD2 CASSQAASGGRITTDTQYF TGTGCCAGCAGTCAGGCGGCTAGCGGGGGCCGGATCACCACAGATACGCAGTATTTT
TRBJ1-6 10 many TRBV5-1 - CAIQGSPLHF TGCGCCATTCAGGGTTCACCCCTCCACTTT
TRBJ1-3 15 - TRBV6-2/TRBV6-3 - CASSDTGPSGNTIYF TGTGCCAGCAGTGATACAGGTCCCTCTGGAAACACCATATATTTT
TRBJ1-3 15 many TRBV5-8 - CASSLAAGSGNTIYF TGTGCCAGCAGCTTGGCGGCGGGGTCTGGAAACACCATATATTTT
TRBJ1-2 10 - TRBV29-1 - CSALGDGYTF TGCAGCGCCCTAGGCGATGGCTACACCTTC
TRBJ1-2 14 - TRBV12-3/TRBV12-4 - CASSSTASNYGYTF TGTGCCAGCAGCTCGACCGCATCTAACTATGGCTACACCTTC
TRBJ1-2 15 - TRBV6-1 TRBD1 CAGSSGQGVGYGYTF TGTGCCGGCAGTAGCGGACAGGGGGTGGGCTATGGCTACACCTTC
TRBJ1-4 13 many TRBV11-2 - CASSETLGLVLFF TGTGCCAGCAGCGAGACCTTGGGGCTCGTTCTGTTTTTT
TRBJ2-7 14 - TRBV12-3/TRBV12-4 TRBD1 CASRRRDRSYEQYF TGTGCCAGCAGACGCCGGGACAGATCCTACGAGCAGTACTTC
TRBJ1-1 14 many TRBV7-9 - CASSFPQLNTEAFF TGTGCCAGCAGCTTTCCGCAATTGAACACTGAAGCTTTCTTT
TRBJ1-4 14 many TRBV12-3/TRBV12-4 - CASSLVGNNEKLFF TGTGCCAGCAGTTTAGTCGGAAACAATGAAAAACTGTTTTTT
TRBJ2-3 13 many TRBV20-1 TRBD1 CSAGGQGGDTQYF TGCAGTGCTGGGGGACAGGGAGGAGATACGCAGTATTTT
TRBJ2-1 15 - TRBV11-2 TRBD2 CASSWETSGTGEQFF TGTGCCAGTAGCTGGGAGACTAGCGGGACGGGTGAGCAGTTCTTC
TRBJ1-2 14 few TRBV25-1 - CASSEGGHSYGYTF TGTGCCAGCAGTGAAGGGGGTCATTCTTATGGCTACACCTTC
TRBJ2-7 15 many TRBV7-2 - CASSLEPGGNYEQYF TGTGCCAGCAGCTTAGAACCCGGGGGTAACTACGAGCAGTACTTC
TRBJ2-7 12 few TRBV10-3 - CAISDGGHEQYF TGTGCCATCAGTGATGGGGGGCACGAGCAGTACTTC
TRBJ1-4 13 - TRBV4-1 - CASSGTGREKLFF TGCGCCAGCAGCGGCACAGGCCGAGAAAAACTGTTTTTT
TRBJ1-4 12 many TRBV30 - CAWSVGAGKLFF TGTGCCTGGAGTGTTGGGGCTGGGAAACTGTTTTTT
TRBJ1-4 16 many TRBV28 TRBD1 CASRHGTGGLGEKLFF TGTGCCAGCAGACACGGGACAGGGGGCTTAGGCGAAAAACTGTTTTTT
TRBJ2-1 14 many TRBV4-3 - CASSQDTASNEQFF TGCGCCAGCAGCCAAGATACGGCTAGCAATGAGCAGTTCTTC
TRBJ1-1 17 - TRBV2 TRBD1 CASSGPGTGGADTEAFF TGTGCCAGCAGTGGTCCCGGGACAGGGGGCGCGGACACTGAAGCTTTCTTT